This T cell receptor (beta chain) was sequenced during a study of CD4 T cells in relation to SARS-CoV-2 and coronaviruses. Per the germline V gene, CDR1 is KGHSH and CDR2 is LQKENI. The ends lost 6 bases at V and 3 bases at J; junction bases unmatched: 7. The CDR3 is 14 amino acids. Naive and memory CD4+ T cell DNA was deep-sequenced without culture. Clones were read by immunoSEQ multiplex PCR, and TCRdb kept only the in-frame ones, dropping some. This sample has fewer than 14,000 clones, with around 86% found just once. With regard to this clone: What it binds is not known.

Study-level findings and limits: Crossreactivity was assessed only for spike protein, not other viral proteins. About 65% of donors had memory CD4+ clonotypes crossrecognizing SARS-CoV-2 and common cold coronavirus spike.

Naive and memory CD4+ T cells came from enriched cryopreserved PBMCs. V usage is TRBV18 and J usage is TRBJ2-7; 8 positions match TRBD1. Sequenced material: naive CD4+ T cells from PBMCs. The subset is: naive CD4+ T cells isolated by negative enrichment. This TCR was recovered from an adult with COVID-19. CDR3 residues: CASSYGQGNYEQYF. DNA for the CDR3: TGTGCCAGCTCTTATGGACAGGGAAACTACGAGCAGTACTTC.